Listed below are T cell receptor beta chains from one sample, sequenced in a study of vaccination effects on CD4 cells after COVID-19. No cognate antigen is known for these TCRs. The protocol was immunoSEQ multiplex PCR, while the TCRdb copy is restricted to in-frame clones and leaves out a portion. The sample contains tens of thousands of clones, around 80% of which appear only once. This sample comprised CD4+ T cells from PBMCs cultured with HCoV-NL63 spike peptides, obtained before COVID-19 vaccination. The origin of the receptors is a human donor who received a COVID-19 vaccine. Each CDR3 is given with its conserved first and last residue. The D gene is left open where the match is weak. Expanded clones get a size class; other rows say once, few or many, or leave the size out.

size | J | D | V | CDR3 | DNA
NA | TRBJ1-6 | TRBD1 | TRBV15 | CATSRAGGDSPLHF | TGTGCCACCAGCAGAGCAGGGGGCGATTCACCCCTCCACTTT
NA | TRBJ1-1 | NA | TRBV7-9 | CASSLGLPGAEAFF | TGTGCCAGCAGCTTAGGTCTTCCGGGGGCTGAAGCTTTCTTT
once | TRBJ1-4 | TRBD1 | TRBV6-5 | CASSRLRGRVEKLFF | TGTGCCAGCAGTCGGCTCAGGGGGCGGGTTGAAAAACTGTTTTTT
few | TRBJ1-6 | TRBD1 | TRBV4-2 | CASSQVGRQGSPLHF | TGTGCCAGCAGCCAAGTAGGGAGACAGGGGTCACCCCTCCACTTT
NA | TRBJ1-2 | NA | TRBV2 | CASSGGPGPGYTF | TGTGCCAGCAGTGGGGGTCCAGGGCCTGGCTACACCTTC
few | TRBJ1-5 | NA | TRBV20-1 | CSAEDLGPQHF | TGCAGTGCTGAGGACTTGGGGCCCCAGCATTTT
NA | TRBJ2-1 | NA | TRBV4-1 | CASSQFGLTYNEQFF | TGCGCCAGCAGCCAATTTGGACTTACCTACAATGAGCAGTTCTTC
NA | TRBJ1-1 | NA | TRBV28 | CASSSRWSGEAFF | TGTGCCAGCAGTTCTCGATGGAGTGGCGAAGCTTTCTTT
NA | TRBJ1-2 | NA | TRBV28 | CASSFLAGYTF | TGTGCCAGCAGTTTTCTCGCGGGCTACACCTTC
NA | TRBJ1-3 | TRBD1 | TRBV19 | CPHEDRGNVSGNTIYF | TGCCCCCATGAGGACAGGGGGAATGTCTCTGGAAACACCATATATTTT
few | TRBJ2-2 | NA | TRBV21-1 | CASSKGSRGGTGELFF | TGTGCCAGCAGCAAAGGAAGCAGGGGAGGCACCGGGGAGCTGTTTTTT
once | TRBJ2-2 | NA | TRBV2 | CASRKEGTGELFF | TGTGCCAGCAGGAAAGAGGGAACCGGGGAGCTGTTTTTT
NA | TRBJ1-2 | TRBD1 | TRBV10-3 | CAISEPDRAYGYTF | TGTGCCATCAGTGAGCCCGACAGGGCCTATGGCTACACCTTC
NA | TRBJ1-5 | TRBD1 | TRBV19 | CASSIERTGGQPQHF | TGTGCCAGTAGTATAGAGAGGACAGGGGGCCAGCCCCAGCATTTT
NA | TRBJ1-2 | NA | TRBV19 | CASTPAIWTYGYTF | TGTGCCAGTACGCCGGCCATCTGGACCTATGGCTACACCTTC
NA | TRBJ1-1 | NA | TRBV19 | CASSISRRTEAFF | TGTGCCAGTAGTATCTCGAGGAGGACTGAAGCTTTCTTT
NA | TRBJ2-3 | TRBD2 | TRBV4-2 | CASSQDSGLARRADTQYF | TGTGCCAGCAGCCAAGATTCTGGACTAGCGCGCCGGGCAGATACGCAGTATTTT
few | TRBJ1-4 | NA | TRBV4-3 | CASSQNTNEKLFF | TGCGCCAGCAGCCAAAACACTAATGAAAAACTGTTTTTT
NA | TRBJ2-3 | NA | TRBV28 | CASSDYRGQTDTDTQYF | TGTGCCAGCAGTGACTATCGCGGACAGACAGACACAGATACGCAGTATTTT
once | TRBJ2-1 | TRBD2 | TRBV7-6 | CASSGGTSGTQWNEQFF | TGTGCCAGCAGCGGCGGGACTAGCGGGACCCAATGGAATGAGCAGTTCTTC
once | TRBJ2-7 | TRBD2 | TRBV20-1 | CGGRGRYEQYF | TGCGGCGGGAGGGGTAGGTACGAGCAGTACTTC
NA | TRBJ2-5 | TRBD2 | TRBV6-2/TRBV6-3 | CASSYGRGAGGRETQYF | TGTGCCAGCAGTTACGGGAGGGGAGCGGGGGGGAGAGAGACCCAGTACTTC
NA | TRBJ1-2 | NA | TRBV11-2 | CASSLDPSGLEGYTF | TGTGCCAGCAGCTTAGATCCAAGCGGGCTGGAGGGCTACACCTTC
NA | TRBJ2-1 | NA | TRBV4-2 | CASSQGGAETFEQFF | TGTGCCAGCAGCCAAGGAGGGGCAGAGACCTTCGAGCAGTTCTTC
NA | TRBJ2-5 | TRBD2 | TRBV11-2 | CASRRLGASGYETQYF | TGTGCCAGCAGGCGCCTGGGGGCTAGCGGGTATGAGACCCAGTACTTC
few | TRBJ2-7 | NA | TRBV28 | CASSLDWLKTRDEQYF | TGTGCCAGCAGTTTAGATTGGCTAAAAACCCGGGACGAGCAGTACTTC
NA | TRBJ1-4 | NA | TRBV9 | CASSVARALPEKLFF | TGTGCCAGCAGCGTAGCACGGGCCCTTCCTGAAAAACTGTTTTTT
once | TRBJ2-5 | NA | TRBV5-1 | CASSLGSGVSQETQYF | TGCGCCAGCAGCTTGGGGTCAGGGGTCAGCCAAGAGACCCAGTACTTC
NA | TRBJ2-7 | NA | TRBV18 | CASSQDRSEQYF | TGTGCCAGCTCACAAGACAGGAGCGAGCAGTACTTC
NA | TRBJ2-1 | TRBD2 | TRBV7-2 | CASSLASSGKFNEQFF | TGTGCCAGCAGCTTAGCGTCTAGCGGGAAGTTCAATGAGCAGTTCTTC
NA | TRBJ1-1 | NA | TRBV6-2/TRBV6-3 | CASSYRTNSEAFF | TGTGCCAGCAGTTATAGGACAAACTCTGAAGCTTTCTTT
few | TRBJ2-1 | TRBD2 | TRBV20-1 | CSASPASGNNEQFF | TGCAGTGCTAGTCCGGCTAGCGGAAACAATGAGCAGTTCTTC
NA | TRBJ1-1 | NA | TRBV4-1 | CASSQGPLEAYTEAFF | TGCGCCAGCAGCCAAGGCCCTTTGGAGGCCTACACTGAAGCTTTCTTT
NA | TRBJ2-2 | NA | TRBV3-1/TRBV3-2 | CASSHRHTNTGELFF | TGTGCCAGCAGCCACCGGCACACGAACACCGGGGAGCTGTTTTTT
NA | TRBJ2-3 | NA | TRBV4-1 | CASSHRLSTDTQYF | TGCGCCAGCAGTCACAGGCTTAGCACAGATACGCAGTATTTT
NA | TRBJ1-2 | TRBD1 | TRBV7-9 | CASSFGQGGYGYTF | TGTGCCAGCAGCTTTGGGCAGGGGGGCTATGGCTACACCTTC
NA | TRBJ2-3 | TRBD2 | TRBV7-9 | CASSLLAGLRGDTQYF | TGTGCCAGCAGCTTATTAGCGGGCCTCCGAGGAGATACGCAGTATTTT
NA | TRBJ1-1 | TRBD1 | TRBV5-1 | CASSLQGVNTEAFF | TGCGCCAGCAGCTTGCAGGGGGTAAACACTGAAGCTTTCTTT
NA | TRBJ1-5 | NA | TRBV3-1/TRBV3-2 | CASSQSLGQPQHF | TGTGCCAGCAGCCAGAGCCTGGGGCAGCCCCAGCATTTT
NA | TRBJ1-1 | TRBD1 | TRBV3-1/TRBV3-2 | CASRDRGLNTEAFF | TGTGCCAGCCGAGACAGGGGCTTGAACACTGAAGCTTTCTTT
NA | TRBJ2-7 | NA | TRBV4-3 | CASSQGIQWRRNLSYEQYF | TGCGCCAGCAGCCAAGGGATTCAATGGCGACGGAACCTCTCCTACGAGCAGTACTTC
few | TRBJ2-7 | NA | TRBV24-1 | CATSLSDSYEQYF | TGTGCCACCAGTCTCTCCGACAGCTACGAGCAGTACTTC
NA | TRBJ1-4 | TRBD1 | TRBV2 | CANSGTGGEKLFF | TGTGCCAACTCCGGGACAGGGGGTGAAAAACTGTTTTTT
NA | TRBJ1-5 | NA | TRBV5-8 | CASSWQRSRQPQHF | TGTGCCAGCAGCTGGCAGAGATCTAGACAGCCCCAGCATTTT
NA | TRBJ2-7 | NA | TRBV7-6 | CASSGGSGGTYEQYF | TGTGCCAGCAGCGGGGGGTCAGGAGGCACCTACGAGCAGTACTTC
NA | TRBJ1-1 | TRBD1 | TRBV5-1 | CASSLVTGGTEAFF | TGCGCCAGCAGCTTGGTTACAGGGGGCACTGAAGCTTTCTTT
NA | TRBJ1-4 | TRBD1 | TRBV19 | CASKAGQGQLPATNEKLFF | TGTGCCAGTAAAGCGGGACAGGGGCAACTACCCGCAACTAATGAAAAACTGTTTTTT
NA | TRBJ1-4 | TRBD1 | TRBV7-2 | CASSPGQGNEKLFF | TGTGCCAGCAGCCCGGGACAGGGTAATGAAAAACTGTTTTTT
NA | TRBJ2-5 | TRBD2 | TRBV5-5 | CASSFIGTSGGYETQYF | TGTGCCAGCAGCTTTATAGGGACTAGCGGGGGGTATGAGACCCAGTACTTC
NA | TRBJ1-1 | NA | TRBV6-4 | CASSDGGPTEAFF | TGTGCCAGCAGTGACGGGGGGCCAACTGAAGCTTTCTTT